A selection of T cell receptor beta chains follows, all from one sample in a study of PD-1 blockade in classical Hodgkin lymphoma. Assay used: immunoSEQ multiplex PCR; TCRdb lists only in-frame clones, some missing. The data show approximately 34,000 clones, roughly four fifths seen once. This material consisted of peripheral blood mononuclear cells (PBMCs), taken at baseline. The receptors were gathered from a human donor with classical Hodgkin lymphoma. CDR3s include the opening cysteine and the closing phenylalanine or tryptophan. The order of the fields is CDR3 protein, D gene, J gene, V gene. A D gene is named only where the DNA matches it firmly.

CDR3: CASSSTGVISDTQYF; D: -; J: TRBJ2-3; V: TRBV7-2
CDR3: CASTQLGVDTEAFF; D: -; J: TRBJ1-1; V: TRBV5-1
CDR3: CATPRGPSRDSPLHF; D: -; J: TRBJ1-6; V: TRBV30
CDR3: CASSLAIDSQEAFF; D: -; J: TRBJ1-1; V: TRBV7-2
CDR3: CATSRDGNTQYF; D: -; J: TRBJ2-3; V: TRBV15
CDR3: CASSPQRASYNSPLHF; D: -; J: TRBJ1-6; V: TRBV18
CDR3: CASSLVEGHYGYTF; D: -; J: TRBJ1-2; V: TRBV28
CDR3: CASSSDSGDYGYTF; D: -; J: TRBJ1-2; V: TRBV28
CDR3: CASSLGSYEQYF; D: -; J: TRBJ2-7; V: TRBV11-2
CDR3: CASRLTALNTEAFF; D: -; J: TRBJ1-1; V: TRBV6-1
CDR3: CASSLRQEAYEQYF; D: -; J: TRBJ2-7; V: TRBV6-6
CDR3: CASSYSDGSGANVLTF; D: -; J: TRBJ2-6; V: TRBV6-6
CDR3: CASSFPGRRQQHSGNTIYF; D: -; J: TRBJ1-3; V: TRBV7-6
CDR3: CASSSIGGASHYYEQYF; D: -; J: TRBJ2-7; V: TRBV27
CDR3: CASKITPTGDYEQFF; D: TRBD1; J: TRBJ2-1; V: TRBV19
CDR3: CASGRGPTPNEQFF; D: -; J: TRBJ2-1; V: TRBV6-5
CDR3: CASSRPGQGRTGELFF; D: TRBD1; J: TRBJ2-2; V: TRBV4-2
CDR3: CASSFGGAPNYGYTF; D: -; J: TRBJ1-2; V: TRBV28
CDR3: CASSGGNTEAFF; D: -; J: TRBJ1-1; V: TRBV4-3
CDR3: CASSIDPGTIYF; D: -; J: TRBJ1-3; V: TRBV19
CDR3: CAISEDSGGYEQYF; D: -; J: TRBJ2-7; V: TRBV10-3
CDR3: CASSQTVDQPQHF; D: -; J: TRBJ1-5; V: TRBV14
CDR3: CASSPGFSTNYGYTF; D: -; J: TRBJ1-2; V: TRBV28
CDR3: CASSLRSDANTEAFF; D: -; J: TRBJ1-1; V: TRBV7-6